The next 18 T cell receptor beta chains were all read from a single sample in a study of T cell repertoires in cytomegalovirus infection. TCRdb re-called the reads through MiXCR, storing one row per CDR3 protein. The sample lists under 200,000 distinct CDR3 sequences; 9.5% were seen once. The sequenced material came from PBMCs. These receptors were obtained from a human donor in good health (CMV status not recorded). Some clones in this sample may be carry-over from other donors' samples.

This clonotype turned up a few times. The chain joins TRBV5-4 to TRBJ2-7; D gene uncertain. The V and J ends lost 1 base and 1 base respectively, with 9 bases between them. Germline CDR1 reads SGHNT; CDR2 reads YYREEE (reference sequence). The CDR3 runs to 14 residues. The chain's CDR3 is CASSLNTDSYEQYF. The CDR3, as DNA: TGTGCCAGCAGCTTGAATACAGATTCCTACGAGCAGTACTTC.

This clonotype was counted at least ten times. CDR3 in amino acids: CACSDGVGRAQHF. The CDR3 DNA follows: TGTGCCTGCTCTGACGGGGTTGGTCGGGCCCAGCATTTT. V and J are TRBV7-2 and TRBJ1-5; D gene unclear. With 11 bases removed from V and 11 bases from J, the gap between germline ends came to 22 bases. The CDR3 is 13 amino acids. Germline V gives CDR1 SGHTA, CDR2 FQGNSA.

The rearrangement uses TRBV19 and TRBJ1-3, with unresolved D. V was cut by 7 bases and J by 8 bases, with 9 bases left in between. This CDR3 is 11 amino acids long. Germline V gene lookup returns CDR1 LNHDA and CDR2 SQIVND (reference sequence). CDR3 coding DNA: TGTGCCAGTAAGAGTCGGGACACCATATATTTT. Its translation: CASKSRDTIYF.

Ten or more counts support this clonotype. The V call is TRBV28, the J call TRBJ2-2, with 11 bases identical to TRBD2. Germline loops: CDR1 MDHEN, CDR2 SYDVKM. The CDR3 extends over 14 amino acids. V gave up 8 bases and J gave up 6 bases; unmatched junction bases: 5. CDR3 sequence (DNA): TGTGCCAGCTGTGTTAGCGGGGGGGCCGGGGAGCTGTTTTTT. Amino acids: CASCVSGGAGELFF.

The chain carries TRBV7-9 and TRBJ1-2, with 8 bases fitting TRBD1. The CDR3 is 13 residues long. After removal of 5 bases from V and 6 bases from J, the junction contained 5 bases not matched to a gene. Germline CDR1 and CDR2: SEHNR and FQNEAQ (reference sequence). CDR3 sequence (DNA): TGTGCCAGCAGCACCCGACAGGGGAATGGCTACACCTTC. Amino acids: CASSTRQGNGYTF. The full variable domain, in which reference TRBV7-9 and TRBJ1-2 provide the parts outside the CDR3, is DTGVSQNPRHKITKRGQNVTFRCDPISEHNRLYWYRQTLGQGPEFLTYFQNEAQLEKSRLLSDRFSAERPKGSFSTLEIQRTEQGDSAMYLCASSTRQGNGYTFGSGTRLTVV.

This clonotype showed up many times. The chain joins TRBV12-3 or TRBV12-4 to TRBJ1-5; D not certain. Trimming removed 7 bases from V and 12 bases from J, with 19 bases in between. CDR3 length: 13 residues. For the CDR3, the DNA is TGTGCCAGCACCTCCCAGTTGGGAGGTTTCCAGCATTTT. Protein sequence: CASTSQLGGFQHF.

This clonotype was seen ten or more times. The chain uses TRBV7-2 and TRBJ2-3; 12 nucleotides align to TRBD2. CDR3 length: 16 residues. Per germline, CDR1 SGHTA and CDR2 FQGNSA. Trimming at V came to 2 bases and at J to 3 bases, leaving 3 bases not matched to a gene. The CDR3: CASSLLAGGGTDTQYF. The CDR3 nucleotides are TGTGCCAGCAGCTTACTAGCGGGAGGGGGGACAGATACGCAGTATTTT.

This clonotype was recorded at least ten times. The CDR3 here is CASSRTTGRYNEQFF. The CDR3 nucleotides are TGTGCCAGCAGCCGAACGACGGGGCGATACAATGAGCAGTTCTTC. The chain combines TRBV7-2 with TRBJ2-1; D is tentatively TRBD1 or TRBD2 (5 bases each). This CDR3 is 15 amino acids long. Germline CDR1 is SGHTA and CDR2 is FQGNSA. The ends were cut back, 5 bases at V and 4 bases at J, with 15 bases in the middle.

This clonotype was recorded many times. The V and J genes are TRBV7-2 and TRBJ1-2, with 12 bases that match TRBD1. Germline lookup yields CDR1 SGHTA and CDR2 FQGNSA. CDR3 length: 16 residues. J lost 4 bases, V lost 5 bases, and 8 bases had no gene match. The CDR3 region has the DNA TGTGCCAGCAGCCCTCCCCCGGGACAGGGGGCCTATGGCTACACCTTC. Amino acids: CASSPPPGQGAYGYTF.

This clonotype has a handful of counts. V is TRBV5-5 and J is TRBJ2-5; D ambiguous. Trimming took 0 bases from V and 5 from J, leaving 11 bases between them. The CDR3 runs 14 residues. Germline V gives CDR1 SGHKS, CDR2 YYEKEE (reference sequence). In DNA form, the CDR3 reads TGTGCCAGCAGCTTGGACCCCGTCGGGGAGACCCAGTACTTC. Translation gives CASSLDPVGETQYF.

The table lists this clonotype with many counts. CDR3 DNA: TGTGCCAGTAGCGGATGGGGAGATACGCAGTATTTT. Translating gives CASSGWGDTQYF. The chain employs TRBV7-2 and TRBJ2-3; maybe TRBD2 (6 bases). This CDR3 contains 12 residues. Germline V CDR1 and CDR2: SGHTA, FQGNSA. V gave up 9 bases and J gave up 5 bases, with 12 bases separating them.

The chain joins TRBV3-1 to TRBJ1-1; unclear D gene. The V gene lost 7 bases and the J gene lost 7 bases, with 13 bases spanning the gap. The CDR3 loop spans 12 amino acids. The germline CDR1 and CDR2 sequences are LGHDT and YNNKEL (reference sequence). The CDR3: CASIDGRFEAFF. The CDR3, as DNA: TGTGCCAGCATCGACGGACGGTTTGAAGCTTTCTTT.

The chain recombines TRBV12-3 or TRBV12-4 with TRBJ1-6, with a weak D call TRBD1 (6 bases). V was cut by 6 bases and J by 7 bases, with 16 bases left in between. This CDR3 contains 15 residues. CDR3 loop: CASRTQGSSNSPLHF. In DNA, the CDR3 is TGTGCCAGCAGAACACAGGGCTCTTCAAATTCACCCCTCCACTTT.

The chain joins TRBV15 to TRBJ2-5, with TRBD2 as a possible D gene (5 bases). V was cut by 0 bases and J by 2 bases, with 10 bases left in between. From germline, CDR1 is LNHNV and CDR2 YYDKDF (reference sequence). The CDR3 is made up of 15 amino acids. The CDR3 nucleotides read TGTGCCACCAGCAGAGACCCCGGGAAGCAAGAGACCCAGTACTTC. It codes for CATSRDPGKQETQYF.

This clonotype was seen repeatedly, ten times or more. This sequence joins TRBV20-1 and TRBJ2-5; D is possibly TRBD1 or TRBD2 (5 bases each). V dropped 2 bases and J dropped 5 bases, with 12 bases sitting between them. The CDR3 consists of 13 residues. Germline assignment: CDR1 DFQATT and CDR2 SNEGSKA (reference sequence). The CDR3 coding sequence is TGCAGTGCTAGACGGGGCTGGGGGGAGACCCAGTACTTC. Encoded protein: CSARRGWGETQYF.

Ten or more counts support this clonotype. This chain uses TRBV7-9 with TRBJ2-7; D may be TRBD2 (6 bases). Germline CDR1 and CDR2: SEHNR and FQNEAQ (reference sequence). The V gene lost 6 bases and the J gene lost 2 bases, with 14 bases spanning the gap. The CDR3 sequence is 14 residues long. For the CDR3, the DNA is TGTGCCAGCAGTCATCCGGAGGGCACCTACGAGCAGTACTTC. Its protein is CASSHPEGTYEQYF.

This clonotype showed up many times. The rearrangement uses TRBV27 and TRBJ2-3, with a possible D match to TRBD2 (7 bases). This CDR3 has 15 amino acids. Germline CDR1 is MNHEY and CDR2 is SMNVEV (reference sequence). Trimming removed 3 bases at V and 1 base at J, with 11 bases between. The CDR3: CASSLGGPGTDTQYF. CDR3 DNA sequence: TGTGCCAGCAGTTTGGGGGGGCCCGGCACAGATACGCAGTATTTT.

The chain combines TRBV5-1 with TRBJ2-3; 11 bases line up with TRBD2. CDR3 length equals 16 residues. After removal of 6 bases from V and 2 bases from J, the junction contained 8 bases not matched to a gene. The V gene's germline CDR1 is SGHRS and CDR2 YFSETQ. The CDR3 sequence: CASNTGLAEPTDTQYF. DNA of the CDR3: TGCGCCAGCAACACGGGACTAGCGGAACCCACAGATACGCAGTATTTT.